This TCR beta chain was sequenced in a study of control samples from healthy donors and cancer patients. Some clones are missing from TCRdb's copy, which holds only in-frame ones; the method was immunoSEQ multiplex PCR. The sample records about 40,000 clones, roughly nine tenths being singletons. The CDR3 consists of 13 residues. Trimming left V 6 bases short and J 2 bases short, with 14 bases between. Germline V lookup: CDR1 DFQATT, CDR2 SNEGSKA (reference sequence). The chain uses TRBV20-1 and TRBJ2-7, with TRBD1 as a possible D gene (5 bases). The sequenced material came from blood. The source is a woman aged 50 to 60 in good health. The chain's CDR3 is CSASMTVTYEQYF. In DNA, the CDR3 is TGCAGTGCCAGTATGACAGTTACCTACGAGCAGTACTTC.